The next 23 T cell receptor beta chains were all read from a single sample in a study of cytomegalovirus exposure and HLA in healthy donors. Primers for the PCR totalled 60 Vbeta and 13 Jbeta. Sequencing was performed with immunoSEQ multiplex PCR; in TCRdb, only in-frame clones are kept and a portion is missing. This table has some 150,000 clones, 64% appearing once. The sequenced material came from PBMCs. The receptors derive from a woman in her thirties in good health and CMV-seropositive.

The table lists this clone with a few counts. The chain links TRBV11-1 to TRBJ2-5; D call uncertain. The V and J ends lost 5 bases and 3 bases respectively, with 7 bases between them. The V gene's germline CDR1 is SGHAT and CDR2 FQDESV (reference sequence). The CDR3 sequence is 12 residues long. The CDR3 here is CASSPAEETQYF. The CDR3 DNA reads TGTGCCAGCAGCCCTGCGGAAGAGACCCAGTACTTC.

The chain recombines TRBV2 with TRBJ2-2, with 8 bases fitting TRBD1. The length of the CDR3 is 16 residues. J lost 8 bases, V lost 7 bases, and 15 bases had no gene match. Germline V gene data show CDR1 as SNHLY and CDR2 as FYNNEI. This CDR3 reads CASTASFGTGSGELFF. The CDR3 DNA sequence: TGTGCCAGCACCGCTTCTTTCGGGACAGGATCAGGGGAGCTGTTTTTT.

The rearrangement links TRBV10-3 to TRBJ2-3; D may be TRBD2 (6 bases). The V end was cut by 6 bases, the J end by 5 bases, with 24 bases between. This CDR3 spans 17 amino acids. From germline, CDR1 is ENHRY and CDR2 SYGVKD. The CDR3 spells CAIRQPGLGTVGDTQYF. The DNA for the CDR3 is TGTGCCATCAGGCAACCGGGACTCGGAACCGTGGGAGATACGCAGTATTTT.

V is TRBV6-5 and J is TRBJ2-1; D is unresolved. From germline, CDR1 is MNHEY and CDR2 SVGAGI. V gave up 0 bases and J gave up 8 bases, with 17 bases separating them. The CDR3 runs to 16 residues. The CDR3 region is CASSYSRWLVEDEQFF. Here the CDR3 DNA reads TGTGCCAGCAGTTACTCGAGGTGGCTGGTTGAAGATGAGCAGTTCTTC.

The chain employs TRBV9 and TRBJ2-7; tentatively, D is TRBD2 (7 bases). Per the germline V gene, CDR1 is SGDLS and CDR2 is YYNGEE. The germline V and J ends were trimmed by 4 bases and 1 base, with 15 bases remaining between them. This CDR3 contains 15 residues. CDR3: CASSYAGALSYEQYF. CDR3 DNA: TGTGCCAGCAGCTACGCGGGGGCCTTATCCTACGAGCAGTACTTC.

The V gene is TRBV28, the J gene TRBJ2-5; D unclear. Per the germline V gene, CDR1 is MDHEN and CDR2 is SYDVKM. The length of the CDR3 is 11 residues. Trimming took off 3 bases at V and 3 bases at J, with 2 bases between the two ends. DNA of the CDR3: TGTGCCAGCAGTTTTAAAGAGACCCAGTACTTC. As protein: CASSFKETQYF. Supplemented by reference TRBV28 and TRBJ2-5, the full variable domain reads DVKVTQSSRYLVKRTGEKVFLECVQDMDHENMFWYRQDPGLGLRLIYFSYDVKMKEKGDIPEGYSVSREKKERFSLILESASTNQTSMYLCASSFKETQYFGPGTRLLVL.

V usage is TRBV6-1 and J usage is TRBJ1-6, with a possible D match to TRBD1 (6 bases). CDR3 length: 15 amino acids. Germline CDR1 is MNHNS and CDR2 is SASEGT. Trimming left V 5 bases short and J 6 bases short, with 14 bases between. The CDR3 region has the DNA TGTGCCAGCAGTTCCCGTTCAGGGGCTAATTCACCCCTCCACTTT. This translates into CASSSRSGANSPLHF.

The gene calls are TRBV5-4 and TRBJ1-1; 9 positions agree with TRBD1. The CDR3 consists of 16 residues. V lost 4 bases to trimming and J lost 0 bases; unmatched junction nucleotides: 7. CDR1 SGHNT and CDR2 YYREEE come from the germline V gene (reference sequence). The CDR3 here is CASSPGQGGLNTEAFF. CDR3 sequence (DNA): TGTGCCAGCAGCCCGGGACAGGGAGGACTGAACACTGAAGCTTTCTTT.

This CDR3 is CASSEGRAGNYGYTF. DNA for the CDR3: TGTGCCAGCAGCGAAGGCCGGGCAGGGAACTATGGCTACACCTTC. The J gene is TRBJ1-2, the V gene TRBV4-2; D is possibly TRBD1 (5 bases). The CDR3 runs 15 residues. Trimming took off 5 bases at V and 2 bases at J, with 15 bases between the two ends. The germline V gene has CDR1 LGHNA and CDR2 YNFKEQ.

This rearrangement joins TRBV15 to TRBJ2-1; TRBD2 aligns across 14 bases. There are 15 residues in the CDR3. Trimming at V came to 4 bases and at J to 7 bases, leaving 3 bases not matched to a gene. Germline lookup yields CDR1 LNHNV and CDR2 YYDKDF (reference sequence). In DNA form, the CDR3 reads TGTGCCACCAGCACGGGGACTAGCGGGGGTAATGAGCAGTTCTTC. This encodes CATSTGTSGGNEQFF.

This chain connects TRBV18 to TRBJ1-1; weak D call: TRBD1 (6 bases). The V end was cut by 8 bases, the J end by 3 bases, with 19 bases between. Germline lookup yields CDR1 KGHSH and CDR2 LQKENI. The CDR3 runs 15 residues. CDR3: CASLDRNYLDTEAFF. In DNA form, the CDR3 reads TGTGCCAGCCTGGACAGAAATTACCTAGACACTGAAGCTTTCTTT.

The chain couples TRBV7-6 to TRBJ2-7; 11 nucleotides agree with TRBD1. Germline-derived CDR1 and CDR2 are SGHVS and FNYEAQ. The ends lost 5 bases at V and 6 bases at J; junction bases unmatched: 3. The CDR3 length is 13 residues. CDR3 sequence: CASSRDRGGEQYF. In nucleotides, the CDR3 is TGTGCCAGCAGCCGGGACAGGGGGGGCGAGCAGTACTTC.

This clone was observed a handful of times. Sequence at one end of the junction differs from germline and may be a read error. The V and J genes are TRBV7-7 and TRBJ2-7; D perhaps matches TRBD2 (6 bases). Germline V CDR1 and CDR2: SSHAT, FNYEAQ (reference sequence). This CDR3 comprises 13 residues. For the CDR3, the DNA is TGTGCTAGCAGCTGGGGGGAATCCTACGAGCAGTACTTC. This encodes CASSWGESYEQYF. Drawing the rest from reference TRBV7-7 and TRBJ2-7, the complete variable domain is GAGVSQSPRYKVTKRGQDVTLRCDPISSHATLYWYQQALGQGPEFLTYFNYEAQPDKSGLPSDRFSAERPEGSISTLTIQRTEQRDSAMYRCASSWGESYEQYFGPGTRLTVT.

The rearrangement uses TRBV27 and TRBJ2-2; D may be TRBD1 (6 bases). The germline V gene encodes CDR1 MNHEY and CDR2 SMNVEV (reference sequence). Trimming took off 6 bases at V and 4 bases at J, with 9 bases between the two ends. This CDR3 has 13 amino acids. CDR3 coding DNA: TGTGCCAGCAGAACAGGGCGCACCGGGGAGCTGTTTTTT. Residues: CASRTGRTGELFF.

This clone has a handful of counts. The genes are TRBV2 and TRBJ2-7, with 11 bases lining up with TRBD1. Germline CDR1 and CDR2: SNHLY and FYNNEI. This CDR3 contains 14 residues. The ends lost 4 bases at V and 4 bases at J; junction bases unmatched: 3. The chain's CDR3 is CASSVGTGGYEQYF. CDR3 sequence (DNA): TGTGCCAGCAGTGTGGGGACAGGGGGTTACGAGCAGTACTTC.

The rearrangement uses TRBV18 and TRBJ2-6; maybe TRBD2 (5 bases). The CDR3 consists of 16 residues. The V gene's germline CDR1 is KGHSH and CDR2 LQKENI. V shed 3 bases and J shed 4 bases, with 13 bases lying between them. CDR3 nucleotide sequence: TGTGCCAGCTCACCGCCCGGGAAGGCCGGGGCCAACGTCCTGACTTTC. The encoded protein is CASSPPGKAGANVLTF. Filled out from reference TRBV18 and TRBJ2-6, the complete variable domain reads NAGVMQNPRHLVRRRGQEARLRCSPMKGHSHVYWYRQLPEEGLKFMVYLQKENIIDESGMPKERFSAEFPKEGPSILRIQQVVRGDSAAYFCASSPPGKAGANVLTFGAGSRLTVL.

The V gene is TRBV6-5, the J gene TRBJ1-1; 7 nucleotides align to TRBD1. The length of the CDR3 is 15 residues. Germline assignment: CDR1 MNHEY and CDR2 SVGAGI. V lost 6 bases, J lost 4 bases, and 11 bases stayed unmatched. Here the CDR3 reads CASSRRQGPFTEAFF. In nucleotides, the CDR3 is TGTGCCAGCAGCCGCCGACAGGGTCCCTTCACTGAAGCTTTCTTT.

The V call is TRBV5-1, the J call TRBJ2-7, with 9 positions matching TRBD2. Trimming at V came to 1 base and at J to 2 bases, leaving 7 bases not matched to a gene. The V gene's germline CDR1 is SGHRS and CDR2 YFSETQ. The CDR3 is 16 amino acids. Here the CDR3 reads CASSLLPSGATYEQYF. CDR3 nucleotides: TGCGCCAGCAGCTTGCTTCCTAGCGGGGCAACCTACGAGCAGTACTTC.

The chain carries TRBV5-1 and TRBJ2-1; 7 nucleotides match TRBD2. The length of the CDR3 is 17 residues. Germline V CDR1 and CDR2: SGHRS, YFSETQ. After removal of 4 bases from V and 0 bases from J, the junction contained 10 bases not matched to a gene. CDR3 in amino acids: CASSNLGGGSSYNEQFF. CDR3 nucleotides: TGCGCCAGCAGCAACCTTGGCGGGGGAAGCTCCTACAATGAGCAGTTCTTC. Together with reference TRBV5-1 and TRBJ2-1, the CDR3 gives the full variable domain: KAGVTQTPRYLIKTRGQQVTLSCSPISGHRSVSWYQQTPGQGLQFLFEYFSETQRNKGNFPGRFSGRQFSNSRSEMNVSTLELGDSALYLCASSNLGGGSSYNEQFFGPGTRLTVL.

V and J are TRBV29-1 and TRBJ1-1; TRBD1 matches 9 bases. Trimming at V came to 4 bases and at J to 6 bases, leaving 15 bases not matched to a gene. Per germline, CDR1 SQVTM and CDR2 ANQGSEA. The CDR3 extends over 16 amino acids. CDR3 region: CSVVLRYGTGIPEAFF. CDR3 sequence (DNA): TGCAGCGTTGTTTTAAGGTACGGGACAGGGATCCCTGAAGCTTTCTTT.

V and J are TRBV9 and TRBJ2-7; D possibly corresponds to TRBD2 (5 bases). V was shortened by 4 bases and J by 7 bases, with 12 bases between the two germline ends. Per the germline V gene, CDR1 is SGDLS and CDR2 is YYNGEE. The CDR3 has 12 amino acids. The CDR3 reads CASSPGFTEQYF. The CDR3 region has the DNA TGTGCCAGCAGCCCGGGATTTACTGAGCAGTACTTC.

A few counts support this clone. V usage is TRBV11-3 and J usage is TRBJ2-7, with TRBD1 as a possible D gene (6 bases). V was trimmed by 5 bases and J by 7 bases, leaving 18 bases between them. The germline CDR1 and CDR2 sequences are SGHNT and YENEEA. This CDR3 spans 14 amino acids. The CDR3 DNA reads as TGTGCCAGCAGCCAGGGGCCAGGGCGCGGAGAGCAGTACTTC. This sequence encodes CASSQGPGRGEQYF.

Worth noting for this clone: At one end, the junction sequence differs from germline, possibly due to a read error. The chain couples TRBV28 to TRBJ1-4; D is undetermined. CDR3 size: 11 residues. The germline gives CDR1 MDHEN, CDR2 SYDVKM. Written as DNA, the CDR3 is TGTGCCAGCAGTCAGCGACGGGAGTCACATTTT. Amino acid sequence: CASSQRRESHF.